The present entry profiles one T cell receptor (beta chain) with its context. Its cognate antigen has yet to be identified. Base qualities are missing; no much larger clone stands one base away. Receptor amplification or capture employed 5' RACE. Sequencing instrument: Illumina HiSeq 2500. A second roughly 7 to 11 cycle PCR used a sample-barcoded 5' primer and a J-beta primer mix. A template-switch 5' adaptor carrying 12 random nucleotides introduced a unique molecular identifier onto each TCR beta cDNA molecule. Each sample yielded at least 2.5 million CDR3-containing paired-end reads. The Mint cDNA synthesis kit, primed by a TRBC-specific oligonucleotide, was used to synthesize first-strand cDNA from all RNA. After uracil-DNA glycosylase treatment, a first 18-cycle PCR used universal primers M1SS and BC2_uni_R on all cDNA. The authors' analysis ran thus. For normalization, 1 million high-quality reads, each with a distinct molecular identifier, were randomly selected from each sample. Reads with shared molecular identifiers were discarded instead of being binned into consensus sequences. MiTCR, with a Q25 quality threshold and the strictest error-elimination algorithm, was used for CDR3 identification, clonotype clustering and error correction. A nonparametric unseen species model with Euler transformation was used to estimate lower-bound total TCR beta diversity. Using fastp trimming at Q25 and MiXCR clonotype assembly, TCRdb reanalyzed the public sequencing data and kept in-frame beta chains. Each record represents a unique CDR3 protein, reported with the most common genes and DNA among its rows. V and J calls and clone size were set by TCRdb, not the authors. A total of about 930,000 distinct CDR3 sequences appear in this sample, around 29% of them only once. The ten largest clonotypes hold 10% of the sample.

The data derive from a study of blood T cells in healthy people across ages (dated by TCRdb to the mid-2010s). With respect to the entire study: In model experiments, roughly one uniquely barcoded TCR beta cDNA molecule per two T cells was captured by template switching. Four age groups were formed from the donors: young (average about 15 years), middle-aged (roughly 38), aged (roughly 56) and long-lived (more than 75). To track age-related changes in TCR beta repertoire diversity, the study relied on deep sequencing normalized with unique cDNA molecular identifiers. For two donors (one aged 18 to 30 and one aged 80 or older), the study analyzed two additional independent replicas of 1 million unique cDNA reads from the same blood draw. Points the paper makes about the study in general: The percentage of naive T cells measured by flow cytometry correlated strongly with observed TCR beta diversity. Estimates of total diversity from one million sequenced T cells were regarded as lower bounds and underestimates. The CMV infection status of donors was not known, potentially confounding age-related changes in expanded clonotypes. Compared with the aged group, the long-lived group had more naive CD4+ T cells, fewer expanded clones and increased TCR diversity, suggesting age selection. Observed TCR beta diversity per million T cells fell roughly linearly with age, and a significant reduction was already apparent by age around 40. Because profiling used bulk unsorted PBMCs, naive and antigen-experienced compartments could not be compared conclusively.

Taken from cysteine to phenylalanine, the CDR3 has 16 residues. Only CDR3 DNA is held: 48 bases, read in frame from base 1. The germline V gene specifies MDHEN as CDR1 and SYDVKM as CDR2. The approximately 40 donors, aged about 6 to 95 years, were systemically healthy Caucasian individuals from Russia. Approximately 10 milliliters of peripheral blood were collected from each donor into EDTA-treated Vacutainer tubes. Ficoll-Paque density-gradient centrifugation was used to isolate PBMCs, with at least 7 million per sample. Trizol reagent was used to extract total RNA from PBMCs, with at least 6 micrograms per sample. The percentages of naive CD45RAhigh/CD27high T cells were determined by flow cytometry on a PBMC aliquot from every donor. The sample was also linked to a second study, of T cells of mothers and their children. As the second study states: Nine systemically healthy Caucasian individuals served as donors, namely three mothers together with their six children. cDNA synthesis consumed the entire amount of extracted RNA, loaded at around 1.5 ug RNA in each 15 ul reaction. In the second PCR, the M1S primer introduced both the sample barcodes and 2-4 random nucleotides. Each mother yielded over 8 million TCR beta CDR3 reads and each child 2.5 million to 3 million reads. Thymic selection shapes the output of TCR recombination in a similar way in related and unrelated pairs, and inherited differences have a minor effect. Normalized repertoire overlap in related mother-child pairs was always slightly higher than in unrelated mother-child pairs, but the difference was never significant. No persistent microchimeric T cell clones were detected, at a sensitivity of approximately 110 clones per million clonotypes. The study used deep NGS to compare TCR beta repertoires of mothers and children, seeking features distinguishing related mother-child pairs from unrelated individuals. The mean age was roughly 36 +/- 4 years for the mothers and approximately 11 +/- 4 years for the children. After adapter ligation with NEBNext reagents, the libraries were sequenced on Illumina HiSeq 2000 with 100+100 nt paired-end reads. To avoid cross-contamination, the mother libraries and the child libraries were prepared a month apart and sequenced in separate runs. Between about 500,000 and 2,300,000 distinct TCR beta clonotypes were identified per donor. Naive TCR beta clonotypes were estimated from low-frequency clonotypes matched to each donor's FACS-determined naive share, without sorting.

The sequence is built from TRBV28 and TRBJ2-5, with 8 junctional bases fitting TRBD1. TRBJ2-7 explains the end of the DNA better; the J call may be wrong. The receptor was derived from a woman between 35 and 50 years old in good health. The sample comprised blood. The DNA is as follows: TGTGCCAGCAGTTCAGGGGGCCTATCCTTAACCTGCGAGCAGTACTTC. Protein translation: CASSSGGLSLTCEQYF.